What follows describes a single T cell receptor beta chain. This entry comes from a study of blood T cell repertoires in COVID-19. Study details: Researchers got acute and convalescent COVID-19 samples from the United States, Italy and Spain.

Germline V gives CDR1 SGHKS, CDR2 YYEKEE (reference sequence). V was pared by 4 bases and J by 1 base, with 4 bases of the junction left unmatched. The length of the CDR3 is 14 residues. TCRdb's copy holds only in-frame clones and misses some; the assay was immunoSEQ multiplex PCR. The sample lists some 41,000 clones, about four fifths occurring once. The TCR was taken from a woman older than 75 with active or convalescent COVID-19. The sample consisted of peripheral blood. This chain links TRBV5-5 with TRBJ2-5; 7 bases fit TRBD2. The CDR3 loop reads CASSPSGFQETQYF. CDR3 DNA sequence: TGTGCCAGCAGCCCTAGCGGCTTCCAAGAGACCCAGTACTTC.